This TCR beta chain was captured by sequencing in a study of blood T cell repertoires in COVID-19. Study-level information: Sites across the United States, Italy and Spain contributed samples from acute and convalescent COVID-19. The cDNA or gDNA used as material had been derived from T cells, B-cell-depleted T cells, or PBMCs.

J gave up 3 bases and V 11 bases, and 5 bases lay outside the gene matches. The germline V gene encodes CDR1 MNHEY and CDR2 SVGAGI. The CDR3 extends over 13 amino acids. This clone has only a few counts. The table came from immunoSEQ multiplex PCR; TCRdb's copy has only in-frame clones and leaves some out. The table lists 230,000 or so clones, 84% of them singletons. The sequencing sample was made of peripheral blood. This clonotype was sampled from a man aged 35 to 55 who had recovered from COVID-19. The V and J genes are TRBV6-5 and TRBJ2-3; TRBD2 matches at 10 bases. The CDR3 is CAVLSGGTDTQYF. CDR3 nucleotides: TGTGCCGTCCTTAGCGGGGGGACAGATACGCAGTATTTT.